This T cell receptor (beta chain) was recorded in a study of blood T cell repertoires in COVID-19. Background on the study: The United States, Italy and Spain were the sources of the acute and convalescent COVID-19 samples.

Trimming pared 7 bases from V and 5 bases from J, leaving 17 bases between. The germline V gene has CDR1 LNHDA and CDR2 SQIVND (reference sequence). The CDR3 has 14 amino acids. Per the original data handling: Estimation of nucleated cell counts was performed using reference gene primer amplification. The assay was immunoSEQ multiplex PCR, and TCRdb's table has in-frame clones only and misses some. V and J calls and clone size are those listed in that table; D and trimming were worked out from the DNA. The sample holds about 110,000 clones, 90% to 95% seen once. This chain uses TRBV19 with TRBJ1-1, with TRBD1 as a possible D gene (5 bases). This sequence originates from a woman in her twenties or thirties with acute or convalescent COVID-19. The sample comprised peripheral blood. The CDR3 sequence: CASTTTGGWTEAFF. In DNA form, the CDR3 reads TGTGCCAGTACTACCACCGGGGGTTGGACTGAAGCTTTCTTT.